Given below is one T cell receptor beta chain in context. Source study methods: Using reference gene primer amplification, nucleated cell counts were estimated. TCRdb keeps only in-frame clones here, not all; method: immunoSEQ multiplex PCR. V and J calls and clone size are as listed in that table; D and trimming were resolved from the DNA. The table includes about 200,000 clones, 82% detected once. The data are from a study of blood T cell repertoires in COVID-19. Background on the study: Samples of COVID-19 (acute and convalescent) were obtained from the United States, Italy and Spain. Sample material is recorded as cDNA or gDNA derived from T cells, B-cell-depleted T cells, or PBMCs.

Seattle's enrolled individuals joined amid active infection and were then monitored longitudinally. The V gene's germline CDR1 is MDHEN and CDR2 SYDVKM. The CDR3 covers 18 residues. The trim removed 2 bases at V and 5 bases at J, leaving 10 bases unmatched. The source is a woman in her 70s with COVID-19, enrolled during active disease. Sequencing input: peripheral blood. This chain joins TRBV28 and TRBJ1-6; 9 positions match TRBD1. CDR3 amino acids: CASSLRAGGTGNNSPLHF. CDR3 coding DNA: TGTGCCAGCAGTTTAAGGGCCGGGGGGACAGGGAATAATTCACCCCTCCACTTT.